This entry is about one T cell receptor (beta chain). This CDR3 region has 11 residues. Per germline, CDR1 SGHTA and CDR2 FQGNSA. V was shortened by 8 bases and J by 0 bases, with 5 bases between the two germline ends. Generated by immunoSEQ multiplex PCR, the TCRdb table keeps only in-frame clones and is missing some. The sample consists of roughly 82,000 clones, under 95% of them appearing once. The record originates from a study of technical replicates of blood from several donors. Material: T cells isolated from PBMCs. The clonotype was recovered from a human donor in good health. The V and J genes are TRBV7-2 and TRBJ2-7; D is undetermined. This CDR3 reads CASSVSYEQYF. The CDR3 bases are TGTGCCAGCTCGGTCTCCTACGAGCAGTACTTC.